This T cell receptor (beta chain) was documented in a study of blood T cell repertoires in COVID-19. A single count supports this clone. Sequencing was performed with immunoSEQ multiplex PCR; in TCRdb, only in-frame clones are kept and a portion is missing. The table shows 150,000 or so clones, with over 80% occurring only once. Source material: peripheral blood. This clonotype was obtained from a man aged 65 to 85 who had recovered from COVID-19.

CDR3 residues: CASSPASGRAVVTDTQYF. As DNA, the CDR3 is TGTGCCAGCAGCCCCGCTAGCGGGAGGGCCGTTGTGACAGATACGCAGTATTTT. V usage is TRBV4-2 and J usage is TRBJ2-3; 12 bases agree with TRBD2. J lost 3 bases, V lost 4 bases, and 11 bases had no gene match. The germline V gene has CDR1 LGHNA and CDR2 YNFKEQ. The CDR3 is made up of 18 amino acids.